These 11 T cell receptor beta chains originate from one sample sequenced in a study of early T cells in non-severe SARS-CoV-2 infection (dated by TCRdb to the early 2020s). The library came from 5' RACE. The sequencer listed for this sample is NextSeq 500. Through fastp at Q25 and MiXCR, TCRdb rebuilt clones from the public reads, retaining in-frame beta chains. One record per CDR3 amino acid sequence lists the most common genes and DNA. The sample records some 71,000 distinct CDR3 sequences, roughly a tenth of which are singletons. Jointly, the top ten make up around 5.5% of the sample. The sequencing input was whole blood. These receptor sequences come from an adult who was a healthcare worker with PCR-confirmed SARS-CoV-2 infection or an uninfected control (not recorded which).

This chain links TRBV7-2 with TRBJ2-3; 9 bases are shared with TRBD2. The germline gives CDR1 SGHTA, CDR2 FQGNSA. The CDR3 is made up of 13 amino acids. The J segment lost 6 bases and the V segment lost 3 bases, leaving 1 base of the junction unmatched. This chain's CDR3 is CASSFSGSDTQYF. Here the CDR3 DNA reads TGTGCCAGCAGCTTTAGCGGGAGCGATACGCAGTATTTT.

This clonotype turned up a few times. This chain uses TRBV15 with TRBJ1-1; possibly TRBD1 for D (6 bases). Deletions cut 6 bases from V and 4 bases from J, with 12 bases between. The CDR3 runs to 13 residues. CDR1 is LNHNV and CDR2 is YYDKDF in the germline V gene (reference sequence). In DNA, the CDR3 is TGTGCCACCAGGAACGAAGGGGGCACTGAAGCTTTCTTT. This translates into CATRNEGGTEAFF.

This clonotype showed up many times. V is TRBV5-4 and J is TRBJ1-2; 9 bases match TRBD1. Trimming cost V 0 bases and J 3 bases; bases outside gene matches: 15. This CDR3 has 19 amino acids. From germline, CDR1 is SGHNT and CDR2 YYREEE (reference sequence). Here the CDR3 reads CASSLAPQNTGGGDYGYTF. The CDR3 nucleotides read TGTGCCAGCAGCTTGGCCCCCCAAAATACAGGGGGCGGCGACTATGGCTACACCTTC.

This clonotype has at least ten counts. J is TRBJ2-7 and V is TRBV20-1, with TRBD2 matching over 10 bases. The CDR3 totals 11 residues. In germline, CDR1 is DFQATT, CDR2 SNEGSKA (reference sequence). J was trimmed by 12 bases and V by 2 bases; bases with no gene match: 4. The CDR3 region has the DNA TGCAGTGCTAGACCGGGACTAGCGCTGTACTTC. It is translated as CSARPGLALYF.

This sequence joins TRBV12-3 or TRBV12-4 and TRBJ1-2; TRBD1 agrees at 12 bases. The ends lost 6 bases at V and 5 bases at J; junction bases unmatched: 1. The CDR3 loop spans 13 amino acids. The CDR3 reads CASRGQGAYGYTF. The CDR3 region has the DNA TGTGCCAGCAGGGGACAGGGGGCTTATGGCTACACCTTC.

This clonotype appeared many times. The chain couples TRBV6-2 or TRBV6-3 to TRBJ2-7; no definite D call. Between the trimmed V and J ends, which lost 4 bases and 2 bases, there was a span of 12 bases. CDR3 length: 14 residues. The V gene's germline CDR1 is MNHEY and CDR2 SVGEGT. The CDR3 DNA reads TGTGCCAGCAGTTCCGCGAACCTTCCCTACGAGCAGTACTTC. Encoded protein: CASSSANLPYEQYF.

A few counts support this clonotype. The CDR3 sequence: CASSLTTRGAYGYTF. The CDR3 DNA sequence: TGTGCCAGCAGCCTTACCACGAGGGGAGCCTATGGCTACACCTTC. This chain connects TRBV27 to TRBJ1-2; a weak D match, TRBD1 (5 bases). The V end lost 6 bases, the J end lost 4 bases, and 18 bases lay between the germline ends. Germline CDR1 reads MNHEY; CDR2 reads SMNVEV (reference sequence). This CDR3 spans 15 amino acids.

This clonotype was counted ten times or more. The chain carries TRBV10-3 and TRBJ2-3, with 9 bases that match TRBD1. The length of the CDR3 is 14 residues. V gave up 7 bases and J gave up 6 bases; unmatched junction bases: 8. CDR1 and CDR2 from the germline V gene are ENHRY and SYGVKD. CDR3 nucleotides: TGTGCCATCAAGTCCGGACAGGGGCGCGATACGCAGTATTTT. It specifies CAIKSGQGRDTQYF.

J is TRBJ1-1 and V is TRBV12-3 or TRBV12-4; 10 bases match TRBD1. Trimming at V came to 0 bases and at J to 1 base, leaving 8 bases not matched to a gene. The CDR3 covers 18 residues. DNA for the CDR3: TGTGCCAGCAGTTTAGCGCGTGGGACAGGGGAGTCGAACACTGAAGCTTTCTTT. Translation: CASSLARGTGESNTEAFF.

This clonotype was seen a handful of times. CDR3 sequence (DNA): TGTGCCAGCAGCCCGCCGGGGGGTGCGGGAAGGTTAAATGAGCAGTTCTTC. Translated, it gives CASSPPGGAGRLNEQFF. V and J are TRBV7-3 and TRBJ2-1, with 7 bases fitting TRBD2. In germline, CDR1 is SGHTA, CDR2 FQGTGA. V was pared by 5 bases and J by 7 bases, with 17 bases of the junction left unmatched. This CDR3 spans 17 amino acids. The variable domain in full, with the rest retrieved from reference TRBV7-3 and TRBJ2-1, is GAGVSQTPSNKVTEKGKYVELRCDPISGHTALYWYRQSLGQGPEFLIYFQGTGAADDSGLPNDRFFAVRPEGSVSTLKIQRTERGDSAVYLCASSPPGGAGRLNEQFFGPGTRLTVL.

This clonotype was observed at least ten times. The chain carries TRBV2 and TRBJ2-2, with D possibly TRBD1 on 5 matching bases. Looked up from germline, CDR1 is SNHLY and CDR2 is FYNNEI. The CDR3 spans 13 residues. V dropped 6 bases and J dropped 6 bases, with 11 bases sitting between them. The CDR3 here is CASRMTVAGELFF. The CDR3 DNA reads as TGTGCCAGCAGGATGACAGTGGCCGGGGAGCTGTTTTTT.